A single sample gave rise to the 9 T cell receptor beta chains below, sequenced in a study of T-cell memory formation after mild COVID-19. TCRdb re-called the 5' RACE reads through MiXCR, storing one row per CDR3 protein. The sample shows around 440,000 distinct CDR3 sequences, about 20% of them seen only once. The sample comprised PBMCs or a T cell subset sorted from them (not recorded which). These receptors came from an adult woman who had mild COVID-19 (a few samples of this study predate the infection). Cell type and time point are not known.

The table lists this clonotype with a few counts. The CDR3 region has the DNA TGCAGTGCGTCCGACCCAAAGTCGGCAGATACGCAGTATTTT. It encodes CSASDPKSADTQYF. The rearrangement joins TRBV20-1 to TRBJ2-3, with D unresolved. Germline values: CDR1 DFQATT, CDR2 SNEGSKA (reference sequence). The germline V and J ends were trimmed by 6 bases and 4 bases, with 17 bases remaining between them. CDR3 size: 14 residues.

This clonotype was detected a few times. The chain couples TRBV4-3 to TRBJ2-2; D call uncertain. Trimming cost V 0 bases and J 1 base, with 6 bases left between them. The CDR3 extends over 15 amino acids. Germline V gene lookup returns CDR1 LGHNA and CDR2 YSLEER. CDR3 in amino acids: CASSQDWLNTGELFF. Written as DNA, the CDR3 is TGCGCCAGCAGCCAAGACTGGTTGAACACCGGGGAGCTGTTTTTT.

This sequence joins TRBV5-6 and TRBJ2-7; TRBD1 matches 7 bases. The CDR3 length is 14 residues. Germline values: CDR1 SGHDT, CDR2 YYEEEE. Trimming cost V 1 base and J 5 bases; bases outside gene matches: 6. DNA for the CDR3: TGTGCCAGCAGCTTGCCTGACAGGGTCGACGAGCAGTACTTC. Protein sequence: CASSLPDRVDEQYF.

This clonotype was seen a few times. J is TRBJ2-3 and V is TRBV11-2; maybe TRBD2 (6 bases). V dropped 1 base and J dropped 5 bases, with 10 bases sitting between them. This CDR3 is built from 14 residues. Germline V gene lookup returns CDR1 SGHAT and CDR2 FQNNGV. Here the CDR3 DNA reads TGTGCCAGCAGCTTAGCGCGGGGATTAGATACGCAGTATTTT. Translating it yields CASSLARGLDTQYF.

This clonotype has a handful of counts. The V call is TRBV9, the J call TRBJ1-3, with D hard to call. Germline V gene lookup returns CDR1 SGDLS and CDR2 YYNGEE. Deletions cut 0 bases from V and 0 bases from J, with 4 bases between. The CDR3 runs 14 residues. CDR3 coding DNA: TGTGCCAGCAGCGTAGGCACCTCTGGAAACACCATATATTTT. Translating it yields CASSVGTSGNTIYF.

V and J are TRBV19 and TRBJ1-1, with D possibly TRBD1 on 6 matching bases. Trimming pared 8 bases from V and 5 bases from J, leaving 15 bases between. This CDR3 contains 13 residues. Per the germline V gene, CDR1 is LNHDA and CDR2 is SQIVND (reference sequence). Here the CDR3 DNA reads TGTGCCAGTCGGGGGCCCCTTCCGACTGAAGCTTTCTTT. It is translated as CASRGPLPTEAFF. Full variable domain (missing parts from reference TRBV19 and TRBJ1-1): DGGITQSPKYLFRKEGQNVTLSCEQNLNHDAMYWYRQDPGQGLRLIYYSQIVNDFQKGDIAEGYSVSREKKESFPLTVTSAQKNPTAFYLCASRGPLPTEAFFGQGTRLTVV.

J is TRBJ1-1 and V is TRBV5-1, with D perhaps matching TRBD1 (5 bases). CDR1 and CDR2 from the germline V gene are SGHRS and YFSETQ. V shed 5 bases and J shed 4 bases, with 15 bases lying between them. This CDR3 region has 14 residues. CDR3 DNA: TGCGCCAGCAGTGAGGGACCCACGAGCACTGAAGCTTTCTTT. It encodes CASSEGPTSTEAFF.

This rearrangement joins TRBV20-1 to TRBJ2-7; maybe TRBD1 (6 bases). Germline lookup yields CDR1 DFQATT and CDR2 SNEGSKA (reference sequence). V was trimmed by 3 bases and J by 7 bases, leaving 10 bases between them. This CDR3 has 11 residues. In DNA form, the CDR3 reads TGCAGTGCTAGGGGACACGCAGAGCAGTACTTC. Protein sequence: CSARGHAEQYF.

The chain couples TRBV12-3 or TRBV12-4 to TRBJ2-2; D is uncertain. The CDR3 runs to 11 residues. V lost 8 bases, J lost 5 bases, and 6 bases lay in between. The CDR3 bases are TGTGCCAGCGTCCTTACCGGGGAGCTGTTTTTT. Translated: CASVLTGELFF.